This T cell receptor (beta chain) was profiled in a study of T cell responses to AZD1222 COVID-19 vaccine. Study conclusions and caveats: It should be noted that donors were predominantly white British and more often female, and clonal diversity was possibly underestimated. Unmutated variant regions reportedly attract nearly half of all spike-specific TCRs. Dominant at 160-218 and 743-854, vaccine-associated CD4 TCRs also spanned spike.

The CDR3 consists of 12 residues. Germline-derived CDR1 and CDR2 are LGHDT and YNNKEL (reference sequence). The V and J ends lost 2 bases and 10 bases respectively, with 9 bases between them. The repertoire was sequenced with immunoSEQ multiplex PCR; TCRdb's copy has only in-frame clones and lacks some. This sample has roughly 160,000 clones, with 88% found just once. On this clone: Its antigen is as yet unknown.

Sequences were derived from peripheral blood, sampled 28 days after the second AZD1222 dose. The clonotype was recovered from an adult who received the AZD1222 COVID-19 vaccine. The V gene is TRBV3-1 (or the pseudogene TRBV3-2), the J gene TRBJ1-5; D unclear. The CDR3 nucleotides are TGTGCCAGCAGCCAACCGGTGGGCCCCCAGCATTTT. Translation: CASSQPVGPQHF.